This T cell receptor (beta chain) derives from a study of blood T cell repertoires in COVID-19 (dated by TCRdb to 2020 to 2021). Regarding the complete study: Samples from collaborators originated in the United States, Italy and Spain and spanned both the acute and convalescent phases of COVID-19. A freely available public database, intended as a resource for researchers studying the immune response to SARS-CoV-2, is where the repertoires were released. Sample metadata almost always included a de-identified subject ID, COVID-19 status, age in years and sex. The material from the prospective study consisted of cDNA or gDNA derived from T cells, B-cell-depleted T cells, or PBMCs. Where HLA class I and class II types were available, the types were taken from metadata supplied by the sample provider, not from assay-based typing. Deeply sampled blood TCRbeta repertoires from subjects exposed to, actively infected with, or recovered from COVID-19 were included in the dataset. Samples were obtained from the ongoing ImmuneRACE study (first 160 participants) and from over 1,000 subjects provided by 6 global collaborators. Overall study results and their limits: The amount of clinical and demographic metadata varied by source and participant and was provided uncurated.

V loses 5 bases of germline sequence and J loses 11 bases, and the interval between the two ends is 18 bases. From the cysteine up to the phenylalanine, the CDR3 has a length of 13 residues. Just the 39-base CDR3 DNA is kept, in frame starting at base 1. CDR1 and CDR2, per the germline V gene, are SGHTA and FQGTGA. Whole blood was collected in K2EDTA tubes by collaborating institutions according to the institutions' own protocols. For TCRbeta analysis, collaborators shipped samples in one of three forms: frozen whole blood, isolated PBMCs, or DNA extracted from either of those sample types. This clone was counted a few times. What antigen it recognizes has not been identified. No per-base quality is available; no much larger clone lies one base away. TCRbeta CDR3 regions were amplified from genomic DNA by means of the immunoSEQ Assay, a bias-controlled multiplex PCR. Under the source paper's analysis protocol: Within the assay, amplification of reference gene primers was used to estimate how many nucleated cells each sample contained. To quantify the absolute abundance of each unique TCRbeta CDR3 rearrangement, sequence reads were collapsed and filtered. For each sample, productive Simpson clonality was calculated as the square root of Simpson's diversity index over productive rearrangements. The immuneACCESS repertoire file appears here via TCRdb, limited to in-frame rearrangements. These files lack a portion of the clones; in checked studies, under half of the deficit traces to unresolved V genes, and the cause of the others is not known. That table supplies the V and J calls and clone size; D and trimming were determined from the DNA. In this sample the table shows roughly 190,000 clones, around 80% of which occur a single time. The ten largest clonotypes hold 13% to 15% of the sample.

Sequenced: peripheral blood. This receptor was identified in a man aged 30 to 45 with active or convalescent COVID-19. Recombination connected TRBV7-3 to TRBJ1-1; a tentative D match to TRBD1 spans 5 bases. The sequenced DNA is TGTGCCAGCAGCCCCAATCACGGGGAGGGGGCTTTCTTT. Translated, this gives CASSPNHGEGAFF.